Listed below are T cell receptor beta chains from one sample, sequenced in a study of response to subunit inactivated influenza vaccine. TCRdb ran MiXCR on the RT-PCR reads and lists one entry per CDR3 protein. The repertoire consists of hundreds of thousands of distinct CDR3 sequences, with about 11% occurring once and the leading ten covering 9.5% to 11%. The data also belong to a second study, concerning T cells expressing NK-cell markers.

The material was PBMCs from blood, obtained on the day of vaccination. All receptors derive from a man aged 45 to 65 who received an inactivated influenza vaccine. Each CDR3 is given with its conserved first and last residue. The D gene is left open where the match is weak. The size field is filled for only some rows; it gives once, few, many or a size class.

TRBV28	TRBJ1-5	few	NA	CVTSTGYSNQPQHF	TGTGTCACCAGTACCGGGTATAGCAATCAGCCCCAGCATTTT
TRBV3-1	TRBJ1-3	few	TRBD1	CASSSRTGAGNTIYF	TGTGCCAGCAGCTCCCGAACAGGGGCTGGAAACACCATATATTTT
TRBV7-2	TRBJ2-7	NA	NA	CASSLARRASSEQYF	TGTGCCAGCAGCTTAGCGCGAAGGGCCTCATCCGAGCAGTACTTC
TRBV19	TRBJ2-5	NA	TRBD2	CASSIPGLAGGRETQYF	TGTGCCAGTAGTATACCGGGACTAGCGGGGGGGCGGGAGACCCAGTACTTC
TRBV20-1	TRBJ2-3	NA	NA	CSARDWGMGADTQYF	TGCAGTGCTAGAGATTGGGGTATGGGGGCAGATACGCAGTATTTT
TRBV5-6	TRBJ2-3	NA	NA	CASTSIGGADTQYF	TGTGCCAGCACCTCCATAGGGGGGGCAGATACGCAGTATTTT
TRBV12-3/TRBV12-4	TRBJ1-5	few	NA	CASSPGINQPQHF	TGTGCCAGCAGTCCCGGGATCAATCAGCCCCAGCATTTT
TRBV20-1	TRBJ1-5	few	NA	CSASILRFQPQHF	TGCAGTGCTAGCATTCTAAGGTTTCAGCCCCAGCATTTT
TRBV11-2	TRBJ1-1	NA	NA	CASSFTSGGEAFF	TGTGCCAGCAGCTTTACTTCGGGGGGAGAAGCTTTCTTT
TRBV7-2	TRBJ1-2	few	TRBD1	CASSLNAGRGLDGYTF	TGTGCCAGCAGCTTAAACGCCGGCAGGGGGCTAGATGGCTACACCTTC
TRBV7-9	TRBJ2-1	NA	TRBD2	CASSSGGTRFPNEQFF	TGTGCCAGCAGCTCCGGAGGGACTAGGTTCCCCAATGAGCAGTTCTTC
TRBV12-3/TRBV12-4	TRBJ2-2	few	NA	CASSFRGAGHMNTGELFF	TGTGCCAGCAGTTTCAGGGGGGCGGGACACATGAACACCGGGGAGCTGTTTTTT
TRBV12-3/TRBV12-4	TRBJ2-5	NA	NA	CASSDRNQETQYF	TGTGCCAGCAGTGACAGAAACCAAGAGACCCAGTACTTC
TRBV7-2	TRBJ2-1	NA	TRBD2	CASSLAHVGTTSYNEQFF	TGTGCCAGCAGCTTAGCTCATGTGGGGACTACCTCCTACAATGAGCAGTTCTTC
TRBV5-1	TRBJ2-1	few	NA	CASSLPGRNEQFF	TGCGCCAGCAGCTTGCCAGGGAGGAATGAGCAGTTCTTC
TRBV28	TRBJ2-1	NA	NA	CASSLLGGTSYNEQFF	TGTGCCAGCAGTTTATTAGGCGGGACGTCCTACAATGAGCAGTTCTTC
TRBV6-1	TRBJ1-2	many	NA	CASRRTDAYGYTF	TGTGCCAGCAGACGCACAGATGCCTATGGCTACACCTTC
TRBV21-1	TRBJ2-7	NA	NA	CASSKEVVRGMWQYF	TGTGCCAGCAGCAAAGAGGTAGTGAGGGGGATGTGGCAGTACTTC
TRBV29-1	TRBJ2-2	many	NA	CSASLYTGELFF	TGCAGCGCCTCCCTCTACACCGGGGAGCTGTTTTTT
TRBV28	TRBJ1-2	many	NA	CASSTRKGLNYGYTF	TGTGCCAGCTCCACCCGGAAGGGCCTTAACTATGGCTACACCTTC
TRBV11-1	TRBJ2-3	many	TRBD2	CASSSTRTSGATIADTQYF	TGTGCCAGCAGCTCGACTAGGACTAGCGGGGCCACCATTGCAGATACGCAGTATTTT
TRBV4-3	TRBJ2-7	NA	TRBD1	CASSQDKDRGLYEQYF	TGCGCCAGCAGCCAAGATAAGGACAGGGGTCTGTACGAGCAGTACTTC
TRBV29-1	TRBJ2-6	few	NA	CSVATSSGANVLTF	TGCAGCGTCGCCACTTCCTCTGGGGCCAACGTCCTGACTTTC
TRBV7-9	TRBJ2-1	many	NA	CASSSPDLARSYNEQFF	TGTGCCAGCAGCTCCCCGGATCTAGCGAGATCCTACAATGAGCAGTTCTTC
TRBV11-3	TRBJ2-7	few	TRBD2	CASSGLVIPYEQYF	TGTGCCAGCAGCGGACTAGTCATACCCTACGAGCAGTACTTC
TRBV5-6	TRBJ2-2	NA	TRBD1	CASKYGTGGISGELFF	TGTGCCAGCAAATACGGGACAGGGGGAATTTCCGGGGAGCTGTTTTTT
TRBV10-2	TRBJ1-1	NA	NA	CASSEPSVGAFF	TGCGCCAGCAGTGAGCCTTCCGTGGGAGCTTTCTTT